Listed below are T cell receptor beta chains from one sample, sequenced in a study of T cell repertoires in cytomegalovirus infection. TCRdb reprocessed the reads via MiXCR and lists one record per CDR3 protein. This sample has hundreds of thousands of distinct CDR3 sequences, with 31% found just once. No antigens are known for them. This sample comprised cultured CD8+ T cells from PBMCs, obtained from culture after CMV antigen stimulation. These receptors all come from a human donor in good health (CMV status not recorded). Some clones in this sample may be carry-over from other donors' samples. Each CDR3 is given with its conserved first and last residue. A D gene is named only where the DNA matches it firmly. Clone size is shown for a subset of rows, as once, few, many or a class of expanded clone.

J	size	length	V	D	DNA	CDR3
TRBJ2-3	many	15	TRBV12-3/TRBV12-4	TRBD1	TGTGCCAGCAGCGACACCGGGACAGGGTCTCATACGCAGTATTTT	CASSDTGTGSHTQYF
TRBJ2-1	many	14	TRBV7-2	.	TGTGCCAGCAGCTTGGAGGGAATGGTATATGAGCAGTTCTTC	CASSLEGMVYEQFF
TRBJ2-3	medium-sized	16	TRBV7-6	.	TGTGCCAGCAGCTCGGTCGCGTCAGGACTCACGGATACGCAGTATTTT	CASSSVASGLTDTQYF
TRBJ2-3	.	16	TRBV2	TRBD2	TGTGCCAGCAGCACCCTAGCGGGGGGTGACGCAGATACGCAGTATTTT	CASSTLAGGDADTQYF
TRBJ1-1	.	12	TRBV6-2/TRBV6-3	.	TGTGCCAGCAGTTGGGCAGCCACTGAAGCTTTCTTT	CASSWAATEAFF
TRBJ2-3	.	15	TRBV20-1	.	TGCAGTGCTAGAGATGAGGACAAGGGAATAGATACGCAGTATTTT	CSARDEDKGIDTQYF
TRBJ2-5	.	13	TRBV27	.	TGTGCCAGCAGTTTTCTGGGGCTGGAGACCCAGTACTTC	CASSFLGLETQYF
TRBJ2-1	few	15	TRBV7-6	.	TGTGCCAGCAGCTTTCAGGGGATGGGAGACAATGAGCAGTTCTTC	CASSFQGMGDNEQFF
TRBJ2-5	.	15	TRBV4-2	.	TGTGCCAGCAGCCAGCCACTAGTTCTCGCCGAGACCCAGTACTTC	CASSQPLVLAETQYF
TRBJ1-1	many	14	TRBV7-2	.	TGTGCCAGCAGCTTGGGACCGCCGAACACTGAAGCTTTCTTT	CASSLGPPNTEAFF
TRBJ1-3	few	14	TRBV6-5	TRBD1	TGTGCCAGCAGCCGGACAGGGCCCGGAAACACCATATATTTT	CASSRTGPGNTIYF
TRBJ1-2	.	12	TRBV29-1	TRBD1	TGCAGCGCGGGGACAGGGGCCGATGGCTACACCTTC	CSAGTGADGYTF
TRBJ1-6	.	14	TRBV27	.	TGTGCCAGCAGTGCTCGGCGATCTACGTCACCCCTCCACTTT	CASSARRSTSPLHF
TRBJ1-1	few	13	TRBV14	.	TGTGCCAGCAGCCAAGGGCGTAAGACTGAAGCTTTCTTT	CASSQGRKTEAFF
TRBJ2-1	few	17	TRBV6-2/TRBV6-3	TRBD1	TGTGCCAGCAGTTACCTGCGGACAGGGGAACTTTACAATGAGCAGTTCTTC	CASSYLRTGELYNEQFF
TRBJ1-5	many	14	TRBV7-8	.	TGTGCCAGCAGCTTAGCTGTAGAAGGTCAGCCCCAGCATTTT	CASSLAVEGQPQHF
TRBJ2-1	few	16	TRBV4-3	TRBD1	TGCGCCAGCAGCCAAGAGGAGGAGACAGGGAACAATGAGCAGTTCTTC	CASSQEEETGNNEQFF
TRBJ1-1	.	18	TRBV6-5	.	TGTGCCAGCAGTTACTCGAGTGGGGGCGGGTCTGATAACACTGAAGCTTTCTTT	CASSYSSGGGSDNTEAFF
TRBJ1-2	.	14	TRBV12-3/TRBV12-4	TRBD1	TGTGCCAGCAGTTTCGCAGGGGGCTTCTATGGCTACACCTTC	CASSFAGGFYGYTF
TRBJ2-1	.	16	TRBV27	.	TGTGCCAGCAGTTTCTTGGGGGGAGCCACATACAATGAGCAGTTCTTC	CASSFLGGATYNEQFF
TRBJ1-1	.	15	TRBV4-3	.	TGCGCCAGCAGCCAATACGGCAGGCTGAACACTGAAGCTTTCTTT	CASSQYGRLNTEAFF
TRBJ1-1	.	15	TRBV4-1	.	TGCGCCAGCAGCCAAGACGGGGCGGGCGACACTGAAGCTTTCTTT	CASSQDGAGDTEAFF
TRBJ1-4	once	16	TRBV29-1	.	TGCAGCGTTGAAGACCCCTACTCGGAGGAAGGGGGGAGACTGTTTTTT	CSVEDPYSEEGGRLFF
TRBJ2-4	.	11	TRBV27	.	TGTGCCAGCGGGAGGACAGGCCCTCAGTACTTC	CASGRTGPQYF
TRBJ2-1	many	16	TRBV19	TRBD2	TGTGCCAGTAGTTGGACTAGCGGGGGGGTAGGGAATGAGCAGTTCTTC	CASSWTSGGVGNEQFF
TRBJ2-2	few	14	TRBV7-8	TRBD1	TGTGCCAGCAACGGACAGGGGGGGCCCGGGGAGCTGTTTTTT	CASNGQGGPGELFF
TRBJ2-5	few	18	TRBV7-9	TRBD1	TGTGCCAGCAGCCCAGGACAGGGGCCTAGATCACGAATAGAGACCCAGTACTTC	CASSPGQGPRSRIETQYF
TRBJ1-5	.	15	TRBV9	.	TGTGCCAGCAGCGTATCCGGGGATAGCAATCAGCCCCAGCATTTT	CASSVSGDSNQPQHF
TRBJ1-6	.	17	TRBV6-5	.	TGTGCCAGCAGTTACACCGTAACAGGAGTTATTAATTCACCCCTCCACTTT	CASSYTVTGVINSPLHF
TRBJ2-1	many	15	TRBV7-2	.	TGTGCCAGCAGCTACTCTCGGGGGCCATACAATGAGCAGTTCTTC	CASSYSRGPYNEQFF
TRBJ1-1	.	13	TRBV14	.	TGTGCCAGCAGCCCCTTTAAGCGCACTGAAGCTTTCTTT	CASSPFKRTEAFF
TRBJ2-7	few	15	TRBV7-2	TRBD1	TGTGCCAGCAGCTTAGTGGGCAGGGGGACCTACGAGCAGTACTTC	CASSLVGRGTYEQYF
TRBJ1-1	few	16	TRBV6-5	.	TGTGCCAGCAGTTCTCCGGGACAACTAGTGAACACTGAAGCTTTCTTT	CASSSPGQLVNTEAFF
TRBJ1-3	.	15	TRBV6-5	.	TGTGCCAGCAGTTACTCGGGGAGTAGGGGAAACACCATATATTTT	CASSYSGSRGNTIYF
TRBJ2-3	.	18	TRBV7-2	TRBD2	TGTGCCAGCAGCTCACTTGCCTGGACTAGCGGGAGCACAGATACGCAGTATTTT	CASSSLAWTSGSTDTQYF
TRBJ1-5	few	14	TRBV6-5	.	TGTGCCAGCAGTTACGCTCAGAGGGATCAGCCCCAGCATTTT	CASSYAQRDQPQHF
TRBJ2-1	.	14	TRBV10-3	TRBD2	TGTGCCATCATGGAAGCGGGGGCGACAAATGAGCAGTTCTTC	CAIMEAGATNEQFF
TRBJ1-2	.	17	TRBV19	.	TGTGCCAGTAGTTTCTCCACCGACGGTCCCTTTTTATATGGCTACACCTTC	CASSFSTDGPFLYGYTF
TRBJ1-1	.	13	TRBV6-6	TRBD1	TGTGCCAGCAGTTACCCGGGACAGGCTCCGTCCCTCTTT	CASSYPGQAPSLF
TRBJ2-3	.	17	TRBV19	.	TGTGCCAGTAGGGGAGCGGGCTCCCCCTCTAACACAGATACGCAGTATTTT	CASRGAGSPSNTDTQYF
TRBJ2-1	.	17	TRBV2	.	TGTGCCAGCCCCTTTTCGAGAGGGGAATTATCCTACAATGAGCAGTTCTTC	CASPFSRGELSYNEQFF
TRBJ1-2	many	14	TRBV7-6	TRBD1	TGTGCCAGCAGCATTGGGACAGGGGCTAGTGGCTACACCTTC	CASSIGTGASGYTF
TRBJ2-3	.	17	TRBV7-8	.	TGTGCCAGCAGCTTAGAGGGGGGGGCGGGTCATGCAGATACGCAGTATTTT	CASSLEGGAGHADTQYF
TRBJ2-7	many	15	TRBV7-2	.	TGTGCCAGCAGCGCCCGGACCGGGAGCCTCTACGAGCAGTACTTC	CASSARTGSLYEQYF
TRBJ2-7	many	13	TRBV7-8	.	TGTGCCAGCAGCCCCTCACGGGACTACGAGCAGTACTTC	CASSPSRDYEQYF
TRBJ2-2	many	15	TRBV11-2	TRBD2	TGTGCCAGCAGCCCCTATGGGGGGGTCACCGGGGAGCTGTTTTTT	CASSPYGGVTGELFF